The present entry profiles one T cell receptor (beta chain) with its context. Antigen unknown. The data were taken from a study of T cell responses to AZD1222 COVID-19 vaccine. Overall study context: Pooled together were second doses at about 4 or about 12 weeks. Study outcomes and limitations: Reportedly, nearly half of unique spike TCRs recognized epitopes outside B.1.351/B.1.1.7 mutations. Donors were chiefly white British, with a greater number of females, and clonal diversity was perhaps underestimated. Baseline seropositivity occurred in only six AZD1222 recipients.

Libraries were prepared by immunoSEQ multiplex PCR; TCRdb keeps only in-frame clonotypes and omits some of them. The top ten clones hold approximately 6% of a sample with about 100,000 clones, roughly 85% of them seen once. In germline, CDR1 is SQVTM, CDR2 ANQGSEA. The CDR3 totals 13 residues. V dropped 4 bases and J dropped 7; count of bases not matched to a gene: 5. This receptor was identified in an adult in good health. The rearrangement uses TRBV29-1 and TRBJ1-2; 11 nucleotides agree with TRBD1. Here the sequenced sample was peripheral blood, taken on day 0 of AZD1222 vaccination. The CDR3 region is CSVGTGTGGGYTF. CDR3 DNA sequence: TGCAGCGTTGGAACAGGGACAGGGGGTGGCTACACCTTC.